This passage covers 22 T cell receptor beta chains from one sample sequenced in a study of regulatory T cells in long-lasting Graves disease (dated by TCRdb to about 2021). The meaning of the sample's time point label: persistent/refractory GD, antithyroid drugs over 5 years with positive TRAb. For both TCR sequencing and RNA sequencing, RNA was extracted from PBMCs in TRIzol. Receptors were amplified or captured by multiplex PCR. Sequencing was performed on an Illumina HiSeq 4000. TCR beta libraries were built with iRepertoire HTBI primers and Arm-PCR amplification of CDR3 regions. Using fastp at Q25 and MiXCR, TCRdb reprocessed the public reads and kept productive beta chains. Identical CDR3 protein sequences are pooled into one entry, listed with their most common genes and DNA. The sample records about 460,000 distinct CDR3 sequences, less than 25% of which are singletons. Of the sample, roughly 14% falls within the top ten clones.

The sequences come from peripheral blood mononuclear cells (PBMCs), collected when the disease was refractory, from a patient treated with antithyroid drugs. Receptors were obtained from a female donor with Graves disease.

The chain joins TRBV12-3 or TRBV12-4 to TRBJ1-3; no definite D call. The V end lost 7 bases, the J end lost 0 bases, and 13 bases lay between the germline ends. This CDR3 is built from 15 residues. In DNA form, the CDR3 reads TGTGCCAGCACCGAGACCGGAGTCTCTGGAAACACCATATATTTT. Translating gives CASTETGVSGNTIYF.

J is TRBJ2-7 and V is TRBV9; TRBD2 might be the D (5 bases). CDR1 SGDLS and CDR2 YYNGEE come from the germline V gene. The CDR3 sequence is 13 residues long. The V gene lost 6 bases and the J gene lost 6 bases, with 16 bases spanning the gap. The CDR3 protein is CASTEASEGEQYF. CDR3 in DNA: TGTGCCAGCACCGAGGCCAGCGAGGGCGAGCAGTACTTC.

This clonotype was seen at least ten times. This rearrangement joins TRBV12-3 or TRBV12-4 to TRBJ1-1; 7 bases agree with TRBD1. V was pared by 5 bases and J by 3 bases, with 6 bases of the junction left unmatched. The CDR3 covers 14 residues. The CDR3 region is CASSVRTGDTEAFF. CDR3 in DNA: TGTGCCAGCAGTGTCCGGACAGGAGACACTGAAGCTTTCTTT.

V is TRBV20-1 and J is TRBJ2-7; D gene ambiguous. Trimming took off 3 bases at V and 1 base at J, with 13 bases between the two ends. Germline CDR1 is DFQATT and CDR2 is SNEGSKA (reference sequence). The CDR3 is 14 amino acids. CDR3 in DNA: TGCAGTGCTAGCAATCGGTTATTTTCCTACGAGCAGTACTTC. Translated, it gives CSASNRLFSYEQYF.

The chain joins TRBV20-1 to TRBJ2-1, with D perhaps TRBD1 (6 bases). Germline-derived CDR1 and CDR2 are DFQATT and SNEGSKA (reference sequence). V was cut by 1 base and J by 9 bases, with 16 bases left in between. The CDR3 contains 14 residues. The CDR3 here is CSARGLYRDIEQFF. The CDR3, as DNA: TGCAGTGCTAGAGGGCTGTACCGGGACATTGAGCAGTTCTTC.

On this clonotype: A much larger clone sits a single nucleotide away, making a read error possible. The chain is built from TRBV5-1 and TRBJ2-2; D might be TRBD1 (6 bases). The CDR3 is 13 residues long. Germline V gives CDR1 SGHRS, CDR2 YFSETQ. The chain's CDR3 is CAGRMDRTGELFF. DNA for the CDR3: TGCGCCGGCAGGATGGACAGAACCGGGGAGCTGTTTTTT.

This clonotype was seen more than once but under ten times. This chain connects TRBV5-6 to TRBJ2-4; the D gene could be TRBD1 or TRBD2 (6 bases each). V shed 4 bases and J shed 0 bases, with 14 bases lying between them. The CDR3 is made up of 16 amino acids. Per the germline V gene, CDR1 is SGHDT and CDR2 is YYEEEE. The CDR3 reads CASSKQGLLAKNIQYF. The CDR3, as DNA: TGTGCCAGCAGCAAACAGGGACTCTTAGCCAAAAACATTCAGTACTTC.

This clonotype turned up a few times. V usage is TRBV5-5 and J usage is TRBJ2-5; the D gene could be TRBD1 or TRBD2 (5 bases each). Trimming stripped 0 bases from V and 2 bases from J, with 8 bases between. Per germline, CDR1 SGHKS and CDR2 YYEKEE (reference sequence). This CDR3 comprises 14 residues. The CDR3: CASSLDWGQETQYF. The CDR3 DNA follows: TGTGCCAGCAGCTTGGATTGGGGGCAAGAGACCCAGTACTTC.

This chain uses TRBV19 with TRBJ1-2; D is ambiguous. With 3 bases removed from V and 2 bases from J, the gap between germline ends came to 10 bases. The germline gives CDR1 LNHDA, CDR2 SQIVND (reference sequence). The CDR3 spans 14 residues. The CDR3 DNA follows: TGTGCCAGTAGTATGAGGCAGACAAACTATGGCTACACCTTC. It codes for CASSMRQTNYGYTF.

This chain uses TRBV20-1 with TRBJ2-3, with D perhaps matching TRBD1 (5 bases). Looked up from germline, CDR1 is DFQATT and CDR2 is SNEGSKA (reference sequence). Trimming took 0 bases from V and 4 from J, leaving 14 bases between them. The CDR3 spans 15 residues. DNA of the CDR3: TGCAGTGCTAGAGATCTTCAGGGTTCGGCAGATACGCAGTATTTT. It encodes CSARDLQGSADTQYF.

The table lists this clonotype with a few counts. The chain joins TRBV19 to TRBJ1-1, with TRBD1 as a possible D gene (5 bases). This CDR3 is 16 amino acids long. CDR1 is LNHDA, CDR2 SQIVND, per germline (reference sequence). The CDR3 nucleotides read TGTACGAACAGGTCTGAAGGTGAGAGATTTTGCACTGAAGCTTTCTTT. It specifies CTNRSEGERFCTEAFF.

The chain recombines TRBV4-3 with TRBJ1-3; tentatively, D is TRBD1 (5 bases). CDR1 LGHNA and CDR2 YSLEER come from the germline V gene. The CDR3 has 17 amino acids. Trimming removed 0 bases from V and 0 bases from J, with 12 bases in between. The chain's CDR3 is CASSQDGGSSSGNTIYF. For the CDR3, the DNA is TGCGCCAGCAGCCAAGATGGGGGATCCTCCTCTGGAAACACCATATATTTT.

V and J are TRBV9 and TRBJ2-2; D is ambiguous. The germline V gene has CDR1 SGDLS and CDR2 YYNGEE. The V and J ends lost 2 bases and 8 bases respectively, with 7 bases between them. The CDR3 length is 12 residues. CDR3 nucleotide sequence: TGTGCCAGCAGCGTTAAGAGTGGGGAGCTGTTTTTT. Encoded protein: CASSVKSGELFF.

This clonotype was recorded a few times. This chain links TRBV19 with TRBJ1-2; 8 bases map to TRBD1. Trimming removed 5 bases from V and 0 bases from J; junction bases left unmatched: 11. This CDR3 has 17 residues. CDR1 and CDR2 from the germline V gene are LNHDA and SQIVND (reference sequence). As DNA, the CDR3 is TGTGCCAGTAGTCCCTGGGGGGGACAGGAGCCTAACTATGGCTACACCTTC. This gives the protein CASSPWGGQEPNYGYTF.

The sample holds a few counts of this clonotype. The chain combines TRBV20-1 with TRBJ1-3; 7 nucleotides line up with TRBD1. Germline assignment: CDR1 DFQATT and CDR2 SNEGSKA (reference sequence). Trimming cost V 1 base and J 4 bases; bases outside gene matches: 1. The CDR3 is 13 amino acids. The CDR3 DNA follows: TGCAGTGCTAGAGTGACAGGGGGAAACACCATATATTTT. This translates into CSARVTGGNTIYF.

In this sample, this clonotype turned up a few times. This chain links TRBV30 with TRBJ1-1, with D possibly TRBD1 on 6 matching bases. This CDR3 spans 14 amino acids. CDR1 is GTSNPN, CDR2 SVGIG, per germline (reference sequence). Trimming removed 0 bases at V and 4 bases at J, with 12 bases between. The CDR3 nucleotides read TGTGCCTGGAGTGTAGGGGGTGGGGGCACTGAAGCTTTCTTT. This encodes CAWSVGGGGTEAFF.

In this sample, this clonotype turned up many times. The chain couples TRBV2 to TRBJ2-7, with 12 positions matching TRBD2. The trim removed 11 bases at V and 6 bases at J, leaving 17 bases unmatched. The CDR3 extends over 16 amino acids. Germline CDR1 is SNHLY and CDR2 is FYNNEI. CDR3: CASAGVQLAGGREQYF. In DNA, the CDR3 is TGTGCCTCAGCGGGGGTGCAACTAGCGGGAGGTCGCGAGCAGTACTTC.

In regard to this clonotype: The junction shows a germline mismatch at one end, possibly a read error. This rearrangement joins TRBV7-7 to TRBJ2-2, with D unresolved. This CDR3 region has 13 residues. Germline lookup yields CDR1 SSHAT and CDR2 FNYEAQ (reference sequence). This CDR3 reads CASSPPGYGELFF. The CDR3 DNA reads TGTGCTAGCAGCCCCCCAGGTTACGGGGAGCTGTTTTTT.

This clonotype was seen repeatedly, ten times or more. This chain connects TRBV24-1 to TRBJ1-1; TRBD1 might be the D (5 bases). Germline CDR1 is KGHDR and CDR2 is SFDVKD. Trimming removed 2 bases at V and 4 bases at J, with 16 bases between. The CDR3 spans 16 residues. CDR3 sequence reads: CATSDSRAGSVTEAFF. The CDR3 bases are TGTGCCACCAGTGATTCCCGGGCAGGGTCGGTCACTGAAGCTTTCTTT.

In regard to this clonotype: A single base separates this from a much larger clone, so it may be a read error. This sequence joins TRBV20-1 and TRBJ1-2; D unclear. Deletions cut 6 bases from V and 7 bases from J, with 15 bases between. From germline, CDR1 is DFQATT and CDR2 SNEGSKA (reference sequence). This CDR3 region has 12 residues. CDR3 sequence reads: CSARPDYSGYTF. The CDR3 DNA is TGCAGTGCCAGACCGGATTACTCTGGCTACACCTTC.

The V call is TRBV28, the J call TRBJ2-1; D remains unclear. This CDR3 spans 13 amino acids. Germline-derived CDR1 and CDR2 are MDHEN and SYDVKM. V lost 4 bases and J lost 5, with 9 bases in between. The CDR3 loop is CASSSVRNNEQFF. CDR3 DNA sequence: TGTGCCAGCAGTTCAGTCCGCAACAATGAGCAGTTCTTC.

The chain joins TRBV7-2 to TRBJ2-7; D not resolved. The length of the CDR3 is 13 residues. The germline V gene has CDR1 SGHTA and CDR2 FQGNSA. Trimming cost V 2 bases and J 8 bases, with 13 bases left between them. As DNA, the CDR3 is TGTGCCAGCAGCTTATTGGATCACAAACAGCAGTACTTC. Encoded protein: CASSLLDHKQQYF. The entire variable domain, with the rest obtained from reference TRBV7-2 and TRBJ2-7, is as follows: GAGVSQSPSNKVTEKGKDVELRCDPISGHTALYWYRQSLGQGLEFLIYFQGNSAPDKSGLPSDRFSAERTGGSVSTLTIQRTQQEDSAVYLCASSLLDHKQQYFGPGTRLTVT.